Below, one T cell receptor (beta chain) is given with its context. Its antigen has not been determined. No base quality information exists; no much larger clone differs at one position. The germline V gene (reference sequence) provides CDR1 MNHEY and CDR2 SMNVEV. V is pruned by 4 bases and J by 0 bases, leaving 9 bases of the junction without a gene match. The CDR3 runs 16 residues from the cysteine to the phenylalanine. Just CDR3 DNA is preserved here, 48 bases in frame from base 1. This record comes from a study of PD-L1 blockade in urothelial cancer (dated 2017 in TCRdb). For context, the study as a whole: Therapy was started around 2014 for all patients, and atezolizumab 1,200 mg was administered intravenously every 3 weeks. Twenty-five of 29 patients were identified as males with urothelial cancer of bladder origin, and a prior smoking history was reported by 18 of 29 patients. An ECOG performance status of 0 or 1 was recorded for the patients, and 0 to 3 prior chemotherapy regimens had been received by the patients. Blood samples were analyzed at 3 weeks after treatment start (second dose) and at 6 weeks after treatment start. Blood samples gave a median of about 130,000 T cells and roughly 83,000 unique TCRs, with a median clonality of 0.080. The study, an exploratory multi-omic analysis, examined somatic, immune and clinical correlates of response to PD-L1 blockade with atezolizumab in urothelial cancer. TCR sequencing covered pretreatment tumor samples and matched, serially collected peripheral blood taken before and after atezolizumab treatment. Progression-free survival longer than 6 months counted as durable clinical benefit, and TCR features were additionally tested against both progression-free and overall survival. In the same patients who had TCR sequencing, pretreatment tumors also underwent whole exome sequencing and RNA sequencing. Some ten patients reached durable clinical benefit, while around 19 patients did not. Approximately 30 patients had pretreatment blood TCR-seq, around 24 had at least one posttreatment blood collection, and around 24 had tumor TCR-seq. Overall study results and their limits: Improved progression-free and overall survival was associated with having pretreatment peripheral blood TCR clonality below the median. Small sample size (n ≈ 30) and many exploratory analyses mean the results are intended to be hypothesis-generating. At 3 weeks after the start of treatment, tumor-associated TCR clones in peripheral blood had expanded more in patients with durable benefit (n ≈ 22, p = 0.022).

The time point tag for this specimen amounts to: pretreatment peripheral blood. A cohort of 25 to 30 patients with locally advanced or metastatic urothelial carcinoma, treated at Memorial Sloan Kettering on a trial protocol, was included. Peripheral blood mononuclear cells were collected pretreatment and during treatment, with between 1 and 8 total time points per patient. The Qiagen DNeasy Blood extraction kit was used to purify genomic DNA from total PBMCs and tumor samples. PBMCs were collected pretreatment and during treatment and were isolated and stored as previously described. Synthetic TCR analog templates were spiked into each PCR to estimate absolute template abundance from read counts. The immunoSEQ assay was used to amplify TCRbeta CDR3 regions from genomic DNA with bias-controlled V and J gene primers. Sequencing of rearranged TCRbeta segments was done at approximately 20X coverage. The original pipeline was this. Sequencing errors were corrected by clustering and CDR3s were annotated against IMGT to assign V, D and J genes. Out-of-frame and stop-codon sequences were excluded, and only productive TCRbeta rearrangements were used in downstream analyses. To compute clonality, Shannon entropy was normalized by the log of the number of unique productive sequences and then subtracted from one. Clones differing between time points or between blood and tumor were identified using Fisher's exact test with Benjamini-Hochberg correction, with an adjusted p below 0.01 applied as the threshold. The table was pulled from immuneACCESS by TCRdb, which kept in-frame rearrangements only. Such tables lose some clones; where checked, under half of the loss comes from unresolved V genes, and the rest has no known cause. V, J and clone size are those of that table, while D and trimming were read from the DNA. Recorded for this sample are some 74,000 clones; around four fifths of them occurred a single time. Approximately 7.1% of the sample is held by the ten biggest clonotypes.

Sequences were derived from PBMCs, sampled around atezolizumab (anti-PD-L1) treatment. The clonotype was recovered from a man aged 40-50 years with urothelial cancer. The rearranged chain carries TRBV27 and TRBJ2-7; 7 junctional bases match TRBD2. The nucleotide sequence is TGTGCCAGCAGTTCAGTCCTAGCGGCCTTCTCCTACGAGCAGTACTTC. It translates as CASSSVLAAFSYEQYF.